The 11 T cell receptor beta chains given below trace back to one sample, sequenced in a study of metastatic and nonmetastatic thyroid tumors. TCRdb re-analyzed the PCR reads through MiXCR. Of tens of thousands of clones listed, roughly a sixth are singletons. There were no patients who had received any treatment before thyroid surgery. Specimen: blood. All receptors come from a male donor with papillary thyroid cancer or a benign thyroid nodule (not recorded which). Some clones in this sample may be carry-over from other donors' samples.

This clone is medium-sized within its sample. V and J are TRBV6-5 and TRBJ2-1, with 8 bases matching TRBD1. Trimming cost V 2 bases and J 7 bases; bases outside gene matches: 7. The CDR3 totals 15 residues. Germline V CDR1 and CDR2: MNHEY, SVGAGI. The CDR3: CASSYKGQEGNEQFF. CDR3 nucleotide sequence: TGTGCCAGCAGTTACAAGGGACAGGAAGGGAATGAGCAGTTCTTC.

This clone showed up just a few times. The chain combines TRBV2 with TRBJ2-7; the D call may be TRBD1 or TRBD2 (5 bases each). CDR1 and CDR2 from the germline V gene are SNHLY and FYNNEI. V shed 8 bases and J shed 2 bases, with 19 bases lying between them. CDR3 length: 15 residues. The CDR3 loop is CASGTSRDGPYEQYF. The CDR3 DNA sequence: TGTGCCAGCGGGACCTCAAGGGACGGCCCCTACGAGCAGTACTTC.

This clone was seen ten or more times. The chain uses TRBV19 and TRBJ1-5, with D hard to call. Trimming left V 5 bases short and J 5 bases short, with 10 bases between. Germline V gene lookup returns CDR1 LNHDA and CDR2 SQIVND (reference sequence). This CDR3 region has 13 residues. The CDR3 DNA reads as TGTGCCAGTAGTGGGATGGCGGATCAGCCCCAGCATTTT. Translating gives CASSGMADQPQHF.

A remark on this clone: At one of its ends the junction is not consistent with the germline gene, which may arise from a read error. The CDR3 loop reads CATGGSGFQGQPQHF. The CDR3 nucleotides read TGTGCCACGGGCGGATCAGGGTTTCAAGGACAGCCCCAGCACTTT. The genes are TRBV27 and TRBJ1-5; a possible D gene is TRBD1 (6 bases). From germline, CDR1 is MNHEY and CDR2 SMNVEV (reference sequence). The CDR3 is 15 amino acids.

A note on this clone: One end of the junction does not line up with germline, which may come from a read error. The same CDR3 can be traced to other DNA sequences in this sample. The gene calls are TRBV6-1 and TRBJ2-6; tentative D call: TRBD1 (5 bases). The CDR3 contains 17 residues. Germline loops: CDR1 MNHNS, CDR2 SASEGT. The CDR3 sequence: CASSEDKGNSGANVLTF. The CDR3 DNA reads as TGCGCCAGCAGTGAAGATAAGGGGAACTCTGGGGCCAACGTCCTGACTTTC.

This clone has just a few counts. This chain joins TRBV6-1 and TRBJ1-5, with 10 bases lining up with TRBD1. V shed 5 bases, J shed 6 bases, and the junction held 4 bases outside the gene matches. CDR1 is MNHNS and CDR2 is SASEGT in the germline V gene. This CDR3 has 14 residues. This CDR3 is CASSPDRGSQPQHF. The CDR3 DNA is TGTGCCAGCAGTCCGGACAGGGGGAGTCAGCCCCAGCATTTT.

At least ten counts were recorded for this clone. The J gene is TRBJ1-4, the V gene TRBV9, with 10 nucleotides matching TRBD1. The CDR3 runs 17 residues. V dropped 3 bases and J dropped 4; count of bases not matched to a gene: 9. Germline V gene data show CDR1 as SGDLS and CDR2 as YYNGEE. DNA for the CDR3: TGTGCCAGCAGCGGGGGACAGGGGAGCTACCTTAATGAAAAACTGTTTTTT. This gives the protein CASSGGQGSYLNEKLFF.

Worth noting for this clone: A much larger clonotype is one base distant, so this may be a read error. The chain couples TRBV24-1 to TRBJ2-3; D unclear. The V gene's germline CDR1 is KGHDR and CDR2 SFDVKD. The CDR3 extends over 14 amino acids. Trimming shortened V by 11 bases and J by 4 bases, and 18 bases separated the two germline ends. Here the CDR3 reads CAIPGNGIADTQYF. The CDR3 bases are TGTGCCATCCCCGGTAATGGTATCGCAGATACGCAGTATTTT.

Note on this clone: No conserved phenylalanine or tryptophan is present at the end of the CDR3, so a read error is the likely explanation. This CDR3 reads CAISESQDQRYTY. CDR3 coding DNA: TGTGCCATCAGTGAGTCGCAGGACCAGCGCTACACCTAC. The V call is TRBV10-3, the J call TRBJ1-2; D unclear. V lost 0 bases to trimming and J lost 9 bases, with 11 bases between them. This CDR3 has 13 residues. The germline V gene has CDR1 ENHRY and CDR2 SYGVKD.

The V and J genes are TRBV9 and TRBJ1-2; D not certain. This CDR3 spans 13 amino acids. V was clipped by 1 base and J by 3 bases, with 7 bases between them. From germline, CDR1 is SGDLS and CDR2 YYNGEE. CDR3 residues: CASSVSSDYGYTF. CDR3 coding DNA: TGTGCCAGCAGCGTATCCTCGGACTATGGCTACACCTTC.

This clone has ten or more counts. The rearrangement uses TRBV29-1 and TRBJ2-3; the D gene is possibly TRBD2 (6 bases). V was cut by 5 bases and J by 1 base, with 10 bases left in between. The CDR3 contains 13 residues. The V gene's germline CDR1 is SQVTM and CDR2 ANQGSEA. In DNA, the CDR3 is TGCAGCGTTAGCGGGCCTGGCACAGATACGCAGTATTTT. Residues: CSVSGPGTDTQYF.